This T cell receptor beta chain was sequenced in a study of OX40 agonist ivuxolimab in advanced cancers. Overall study context: Three patients, one with hepatocellular carcinoma and two with cutaneous melanoma, achieved partial responses.

CDR1 SGHVS and CDR2 FQNEAQ come from the germline V gene. This CDR3 spans 11 amino acids. Deletions cut 4 bases from V and 8 bases from J, with 8 bases between. TCRdb keeps only in-frame clones here, not all; method: immunoSEQ multiplex PCR. The sample includes tens of thousands of clones, over 60% seen only once; the top ten take approximately 19%. Details on this clone: Its specificity is not known.

Study observations and caveats: Clonal expansion by week 6 occurred in CD4+ and CD8+ blood T cells (at 0.1 to 3.0 mg/kg). The specificity for antigen of the expanded peripheral T cells was not determined.

This chain uses TRBV7-8 with TRBJ1-2; D unclear. This specimen was CD4+ or CD8+ T cells sorted from blood, taken in a trial of the OX40 agonist ivuxolimab. This clonotype was obtained from an adult with an advanced solid tumor such as melanoma, head and neck, liver or kidney cancer. CDR3 sequence: CASSSLGGYTF. CDR3 sequence (DNA): TGTGCCAGCAGCTCTCTCGGGGGCTACACCTTC. The whole variable domain, filled in from reference TRBV7-8 and TRBJ1-2, reads GAGVSQSPRYKVAKRGQDVALRCDPISGHVSLFWYQQALGQGPEFLTYFQNEAQLDKSGLPSDRFFAERPEGSVSTLKIQRTQQEDSAVYLCASSSLGGYTFGSGTRLTVV.